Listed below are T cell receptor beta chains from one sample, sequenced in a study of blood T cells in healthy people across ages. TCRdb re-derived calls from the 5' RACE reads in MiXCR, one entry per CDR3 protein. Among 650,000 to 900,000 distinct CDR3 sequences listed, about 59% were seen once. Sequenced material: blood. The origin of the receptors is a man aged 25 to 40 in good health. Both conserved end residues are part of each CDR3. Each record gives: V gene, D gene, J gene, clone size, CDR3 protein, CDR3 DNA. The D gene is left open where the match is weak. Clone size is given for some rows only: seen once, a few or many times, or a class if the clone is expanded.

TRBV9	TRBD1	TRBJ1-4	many	CASSPQGREKLFF	TGTGCCAGCAGCCCACAGGGGAGGGAAAAACTGTTTTTT
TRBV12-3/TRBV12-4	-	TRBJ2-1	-	CASSFITGNEQFF	TGTGCCAGCAGTTTCATTACGGGGAATGAGCAGTTCTTC
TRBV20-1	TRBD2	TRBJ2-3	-	CSAIQRGGGTDTQYF	TGCAGTGCTATCCAGCGGGGGGGCGGAACAGATACGCAGTATTTT
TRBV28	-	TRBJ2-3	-	CASSPSSPDTQYF	TGTGCCAGCAGCCCTTCGAGTCCAGATACGCAGTATTTT
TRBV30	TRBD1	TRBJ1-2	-	CAWSTGGVYGYTF	TGTGCCTGGTCAACAGGGGGAGTTTATGGCTACACCTTC
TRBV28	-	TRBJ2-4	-	CASSLFGDNERYF	TGTGCCAGCAGTTTATTCGGGGACAACGAGCGGTACTTC
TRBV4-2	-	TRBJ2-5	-	CASSQDLRAESETQYF	TGTGCCAGCAGCCAAGATCTACGAGCGGAGTCTGAGACCCAGTACTTC
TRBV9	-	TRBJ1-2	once	CASSPPVGGRSYGYTF	TGTGCCAGCAGCCCCCCCGTGGGAGGGAGGAGCTATGGCTACACCTTC
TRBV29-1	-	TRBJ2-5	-	CSVEDNGETQYF	TGCAGCGTTGAAGATAACGGGGAGACCCAGTACTTC
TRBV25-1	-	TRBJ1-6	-	CASSEGQSSYNSPLHF	TGTGCCAGCAGTGAAGGGCAGAGCTCCTATAATTCACCCCTCCACTTT
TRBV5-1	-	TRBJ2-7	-	CASSLGTDLYEQYF	TGCGCCAGCAGCTTGGGGACAGACTTATACGAGCAGTACTTC
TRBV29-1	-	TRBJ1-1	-	CSVFSTESTEAFF	TGCAGCGTTTTCTCCACAGAGTCCACTGAAGCTTTCTTT
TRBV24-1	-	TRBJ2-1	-	CATSVSSAHNEQFF	TGTGCCACCAGTGTCAGTAGCGCCCACAATGAGCAGTTCTTC
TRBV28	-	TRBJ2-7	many	CASSLIGYEQYF	TGTGCCAGCAGTTTAATCGGTTACGAGCAGTACTTC
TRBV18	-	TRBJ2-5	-	CASSPSGDEKTQYF	TGTGCCAGCTCACCAAGTGGGGACGAGAAGACCCAGTACTTC
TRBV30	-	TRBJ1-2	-	CAWIGLGTSTIRNGYTF	TGTGCCTGGATCGGTTTAGGGACTTCAACCATCCGGAATGGCTACACCTTC
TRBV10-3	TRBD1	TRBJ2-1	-	CAIMGGQGSYNEQFF	TGTGCCATCATGGGAGGACAGGGGTCCTACAATGAGCAGTTCTTC
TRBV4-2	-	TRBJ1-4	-	CASSQEQNEKLFF	TGTGCCAGCAGCCAAGAACAGAATGAAAAACTGTTTTTT
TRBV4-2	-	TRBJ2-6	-	CASSQFVVSGANVLTF	TGTGCCAGCAGCCAATTCGTGGTTTCTGGGGCCAACGTCCTGACTTTC